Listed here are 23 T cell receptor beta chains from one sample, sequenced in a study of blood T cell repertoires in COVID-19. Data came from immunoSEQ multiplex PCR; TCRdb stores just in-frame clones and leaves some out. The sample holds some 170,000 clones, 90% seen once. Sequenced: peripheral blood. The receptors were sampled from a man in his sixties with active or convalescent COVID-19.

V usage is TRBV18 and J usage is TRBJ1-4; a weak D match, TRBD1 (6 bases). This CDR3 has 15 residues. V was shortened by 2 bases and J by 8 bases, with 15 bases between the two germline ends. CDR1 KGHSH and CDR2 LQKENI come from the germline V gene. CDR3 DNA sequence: TGTGCCAGCTCACCAAGTGCACAGGGTGGCGAAAAACTGTTTTTT. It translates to CASSPSAQGGEKLFF. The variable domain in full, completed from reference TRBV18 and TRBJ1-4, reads NAGVMQNPRHLVRRRGQEARLRCSPMKGHSHVYWYRQLPEEGLKFMVYLQKENIIDESGMPKERFSAEFPKEGPSILRIQQVVRGDSAAYFCASSPSAQGGEKLFFGSGTQLSVL.

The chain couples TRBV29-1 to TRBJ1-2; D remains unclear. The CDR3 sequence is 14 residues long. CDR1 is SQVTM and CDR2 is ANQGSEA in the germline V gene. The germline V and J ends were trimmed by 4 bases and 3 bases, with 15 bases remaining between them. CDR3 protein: CSVVFWERDYGYTF. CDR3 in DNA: TGCAGCGTTGTTTTCTGGGAGCGGGACTATGGCTACACCTTC.

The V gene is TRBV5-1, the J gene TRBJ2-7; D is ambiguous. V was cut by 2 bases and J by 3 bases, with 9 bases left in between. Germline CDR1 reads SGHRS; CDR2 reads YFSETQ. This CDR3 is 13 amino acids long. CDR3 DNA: TGCGCCAGCAGCTTCGAGGTCTTCTACGAGCAGTACTTC. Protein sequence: CASSFEVFYEQYF.

The CDR3 loop is CAISELQVAGNEQFF. CDR3 DNA: TGTGCCATCAGTGAGCTACAGGTGGCAGGCAATGAGCAGTTCTTC. The V gene is TRBV10-3, the J gene TRBJ2-1; weak D call: TRBD1 (5 bases). The CDR3 consists of 15 residues. V shed 2 bases and J shed 6 bases, with 14 bases lying between them. CDR1 ENHRY and CDR2 SYGVKD come from the germline V gene.

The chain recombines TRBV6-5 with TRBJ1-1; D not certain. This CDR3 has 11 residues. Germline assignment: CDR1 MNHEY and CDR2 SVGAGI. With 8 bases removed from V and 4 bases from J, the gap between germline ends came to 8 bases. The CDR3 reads CASLRSTEAFF. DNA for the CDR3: TGTGCCAGCCTCCGTTCCACTGAAGCTTTCTTT.

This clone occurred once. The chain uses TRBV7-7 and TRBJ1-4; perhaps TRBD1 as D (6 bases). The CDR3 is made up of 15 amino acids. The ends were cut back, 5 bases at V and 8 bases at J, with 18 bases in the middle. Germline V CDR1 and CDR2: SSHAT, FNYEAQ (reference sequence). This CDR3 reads CASSQGTAESEKLFF. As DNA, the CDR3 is TGTGCCAGCAGCCAGGGGACCGCCGAGTCCGAAAAACTGTTTTTT.

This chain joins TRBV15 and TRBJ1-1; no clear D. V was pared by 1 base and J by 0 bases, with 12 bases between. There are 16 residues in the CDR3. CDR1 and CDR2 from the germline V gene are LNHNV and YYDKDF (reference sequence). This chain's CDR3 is CATSRGLEIMNTEAFF. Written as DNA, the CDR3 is TGTGCCACCAGCAGAGGACTAGAGATCATGAACACTGAAGCTTTCTTT. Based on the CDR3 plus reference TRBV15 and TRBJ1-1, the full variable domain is DAMVIQNPRYQVTQFGKPVTLSCSQTLNHNVMYWYQQKSSQAPKLLFHYYDKDFNNEADTPDNFQSRRPNTSFCFLDIRSPGLGDTAMYLCATSRGLEIMNTEAFFGQGTRLTVV.

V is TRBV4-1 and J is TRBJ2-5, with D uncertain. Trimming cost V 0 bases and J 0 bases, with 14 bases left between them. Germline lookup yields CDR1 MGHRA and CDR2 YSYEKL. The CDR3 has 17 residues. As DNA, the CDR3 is TGCGCCAGCAGCCAAGACAGATCCGGCAGGTACCAAGAGACCCAGTACTTC. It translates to CASSQDRSGRYQETQYF.

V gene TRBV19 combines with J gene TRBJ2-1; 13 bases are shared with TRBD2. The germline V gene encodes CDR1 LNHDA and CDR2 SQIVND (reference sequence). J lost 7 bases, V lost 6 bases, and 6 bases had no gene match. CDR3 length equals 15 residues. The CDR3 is CASRGTSGTGNEQFF. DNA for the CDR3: TGTGCCAGTAGGGGGACTAGCGGGACCGGGAATGAGCAGTTCTTC.

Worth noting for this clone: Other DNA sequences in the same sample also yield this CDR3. CDR3 sequence (DNA): TGCAGCGTCGGACAGATGAACACTGAAGCTTTCTTT. Translation gives CSVGQMNTEAFF. The chain joins TRBV29-1 to TRBJ1-1; the D gene is possibly TRBD1 (6 bases). From germline, CDR1 is SQVTM and CDR2 ANQGSEA. Trimming left V 6 bases short and J 0 bases short, with 8 bases between. The CDR3 contains 12 residues.

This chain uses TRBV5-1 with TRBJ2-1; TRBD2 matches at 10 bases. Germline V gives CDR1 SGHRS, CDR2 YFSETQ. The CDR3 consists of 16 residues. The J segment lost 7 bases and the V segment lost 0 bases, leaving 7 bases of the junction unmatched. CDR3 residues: CASSLGSSGRSNEQFF. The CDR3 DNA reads TGCGCCAGCAGCTTGGGGTCTAGCGGGAGATCAAATGAGCAGTTCTTC.

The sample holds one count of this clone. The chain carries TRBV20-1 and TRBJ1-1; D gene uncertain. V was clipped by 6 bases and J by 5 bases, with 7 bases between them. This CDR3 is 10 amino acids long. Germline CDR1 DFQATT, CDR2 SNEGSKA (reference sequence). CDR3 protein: CSAPETEAFF. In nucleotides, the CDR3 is TGCAGTGCCCCTGAGACTGAAGCTTTCTTT.

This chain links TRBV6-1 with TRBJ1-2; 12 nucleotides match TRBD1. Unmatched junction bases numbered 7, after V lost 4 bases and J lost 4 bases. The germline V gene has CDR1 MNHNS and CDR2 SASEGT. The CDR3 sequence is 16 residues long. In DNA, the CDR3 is TGTGCCAGCAGTGCGGGGACAGGGGGCAGGGGCTATGGCTACACCTTC. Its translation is CASSAGTGGRGYGYTF.

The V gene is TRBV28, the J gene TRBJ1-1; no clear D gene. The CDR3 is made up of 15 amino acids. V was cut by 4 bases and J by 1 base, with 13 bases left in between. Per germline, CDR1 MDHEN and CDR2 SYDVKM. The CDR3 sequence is CASSSGMDGNTEAFF. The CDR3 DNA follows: TGTGCCAGCAGTTCGGGAATGGACGGGAACACTGAAGCTTTCTTT.

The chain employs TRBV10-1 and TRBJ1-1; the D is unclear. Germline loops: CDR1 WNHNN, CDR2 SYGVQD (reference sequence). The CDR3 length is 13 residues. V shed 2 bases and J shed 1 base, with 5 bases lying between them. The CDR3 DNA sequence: TGCGCCAGCAGTGAGCAGGAGAACACTGAAGCTTTCTTT. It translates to CASSEQENTEAFF.

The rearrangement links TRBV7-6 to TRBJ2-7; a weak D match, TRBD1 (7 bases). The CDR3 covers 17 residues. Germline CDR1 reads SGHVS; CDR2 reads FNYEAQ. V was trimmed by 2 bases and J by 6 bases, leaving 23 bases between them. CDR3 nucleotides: TGTGCCAGCAGCTTACGTCCCCCGGCAGGGGGAGGAAGCGAGCAGTACTTC. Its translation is CASSLRPPAGGGSEQYF. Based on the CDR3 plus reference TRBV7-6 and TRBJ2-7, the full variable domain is GAGVSQSPRYKVTKRGQDVALRCDPISGHVSLYWYRQALGQGPEFLTYFNYEAQQDKSGLPNDRFSAERPEGSISTLTIQRTEQRDSAMYRCASSLRPPAGGGSEQYFGPGTRLTVT.

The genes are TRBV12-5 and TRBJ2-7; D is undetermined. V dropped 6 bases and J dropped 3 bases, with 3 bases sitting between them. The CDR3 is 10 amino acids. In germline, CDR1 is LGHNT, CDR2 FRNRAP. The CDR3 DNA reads TGTGCTAGTGGCGTCTACGAGCAGTACTTC. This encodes CASGVYEQYF.

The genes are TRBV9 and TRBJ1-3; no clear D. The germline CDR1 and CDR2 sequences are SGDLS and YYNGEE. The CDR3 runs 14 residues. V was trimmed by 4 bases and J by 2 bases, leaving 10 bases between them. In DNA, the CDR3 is TGTGCCAGCAGCCCCACGAGGGCTGGAAACACCATATATTTT. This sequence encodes CASSPTRAGNTIYF. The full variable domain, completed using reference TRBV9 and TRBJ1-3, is DSGVTQTPKHLITATGQRVTLRCSPRSGDLSVYWYQQSLDQGLQFLIQYYNGEERAKGNILERFSAQQFPDLHSELNLSSLELGDSALYFCASSPTRAGNTIYFGEGSWLTVV.

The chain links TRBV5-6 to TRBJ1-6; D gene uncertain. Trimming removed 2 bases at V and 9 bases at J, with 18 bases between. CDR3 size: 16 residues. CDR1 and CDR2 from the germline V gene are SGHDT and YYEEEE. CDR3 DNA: TGTGCCAGCAGCTTACACGACCTCTCCGGCGGTTCACCCCTCCACTTT. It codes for CASSLHDLSGGSPLHF.

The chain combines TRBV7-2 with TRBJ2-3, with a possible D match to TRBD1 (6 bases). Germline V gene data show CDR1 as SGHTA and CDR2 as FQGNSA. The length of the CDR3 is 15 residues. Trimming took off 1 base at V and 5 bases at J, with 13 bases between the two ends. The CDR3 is CASSLVSAGEDTQYF. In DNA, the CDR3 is TGTGCCAGCAGCTTAGTGTCGGCAGGGGAAGATACGCAGTATTTT.

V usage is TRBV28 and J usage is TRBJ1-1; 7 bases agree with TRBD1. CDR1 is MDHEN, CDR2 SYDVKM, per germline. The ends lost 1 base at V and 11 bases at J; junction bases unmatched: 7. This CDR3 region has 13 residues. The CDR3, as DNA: TGTGCCAGCAGTTTATACCTCAGGGGGGCCGCTTTCTTT. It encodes CASSLYLRGAAFF.

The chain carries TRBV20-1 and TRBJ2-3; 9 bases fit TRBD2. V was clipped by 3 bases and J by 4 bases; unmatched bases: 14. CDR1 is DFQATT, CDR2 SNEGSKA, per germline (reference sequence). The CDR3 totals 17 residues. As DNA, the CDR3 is TGCAGTGCTAGTCCCGGTTGGGGCGGGGGGGCCTCAGATACGCAGTATTTT. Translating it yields CSASPGWGGGASDTQYF.

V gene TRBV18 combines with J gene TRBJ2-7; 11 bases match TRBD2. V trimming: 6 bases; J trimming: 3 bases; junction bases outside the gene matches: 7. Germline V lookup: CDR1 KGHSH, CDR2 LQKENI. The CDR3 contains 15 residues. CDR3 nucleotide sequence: TGTGCCAGCTCCCTTACGGGACTAGCGGTCTACGAGCAGTACTTC. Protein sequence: CASSLTGLAVYEQYF. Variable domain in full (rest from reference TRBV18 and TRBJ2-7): NAGVMQNPRHLVRRRGQEARLRCSPMKGHSHVYWYRQLPEEGLKFMVYLQKENIIDESGMPKERFSAEFPKEGPSILRIQQVVRGDSAAYFCASSLTGLAVYEQYFGPGTRLTVT.